Below, 9 T cell receptor beta chains from the same sample are listed, as sequenced in a study of blood T cell repertoires in COVID-19. TCRdb's table, derived via immunoSEQ multiplex PCR, lists solely in-frame clones and lacks some. The sample shows about 370,000 clones, more than 80% of them seen only once. Sequenced: PBMCs or T cells enriched from blood (not recorded which). Every receptor here comes from a young man who had recovered from COVID-19.

The gene calls are TRBV3-1 (or the pseudogene TRBV3-2) and TRBJ1-1, with a possible D match to TRBD1 (5 bases). The CDR3 runs 12 residues. Germline values: CDR1 LGHDT, CDR2 YNNKEL (reference sequence). V lost 1 base, J lost 10 bases, and 10 bases lay in between. The CDR3 region has the DNA TGTGCCAGCAGCCAAGCTACAGGCGGAGCTTTCTTT. Its translation is CASSQATGGAFF.

For the CDR3, the DNA is TGTGCCATCAGTGGAACTAGCGGGAGGGCCGGAGGGACCTACGAGCAGTACTTC. Translated: CAISGTSGRAGGTYEQYF. The rearrangement links TRBV10-3 to TRBJ2-7; 13 bases line up with TRBD2. Trimming cost V 4 bases and J 2 bases; bases outside gene matches: 11. The CDR3 spans 18 residues. The germline V gene has CDR1 ENHRY and CDR2 SYGVKD.

The genes are TRBV9 and TRBJ2-1; D call uncertain. Trimming stripped 0 bases from V and 9 bases from J, with 10 bases between. The CDR3 covers 13 residues. The germline CDR1 and CDR2 sequences are SGDLS and YYNGEE. The CDR3 bases are TGTGCCAGCAGCGTAGGGGCCCAAGGTGAGCAGTTCTTC. Amino acid sequence: CASSVGAQGEQFF.

CDR3: CASSVTGGSGNTIYF. Here the CDR3 DNA reads TGTGCCAGCAGTGTTACAGGGGGCTCTGGAAACACCATATATTTT. The chain combines TRBV25-1 with TRBJ1-3, with 8 bases that match TRBD1. V gave up 4 bases and J gave up 0 bases; unmatched junction bases: 2. The CDR3 runs 15 residues. The germline V gene has CDR1 MGHDK and CDR2 SYGVNS.

As concerns this clone: Being one base from a much bigger clone, this may be a read error. The J gene is TRBJ2-2, the V gene TRBV25-1, with D unresolved. Germline V gene sequence: CDR1 MGHDK, CDR2 SYGVNS. The length of the CDR3 is 12 residues. Trimming left V 6 bases short and J 1 base short, with 3 bases between. The CDR3 sequence is CASSRNTGELFF. The CDR3 bases are TGTGCCAGCAGCAGGAACACCGGGGAGCTGTTTTTT.

As DNA, the CDR3 is TGTGCCAGCAGACCGGGACAGGGTATAGGCTACACCTTC. Its protein is CASRPGQGIGYTF. The V call is TRBV27, the J call TRBJ1-2; 9 nucleotides line up with TRBD1. The CDR3 contains 13 residues. Germline V lookup: CDR1 MNHEY, CDR2 SMNVEV (reference sequence). Trimming removed 6 bases from V and 8 bases from J; junction bases left unmatched: 7.

This chain connects TRBV7-9 to TRBJ1-2, with a tentative D call TRBD1 (6 bases). The CDR3 runs to 13 residues. Trimming shortened V by 4 bases and J by 2 bases, and 8 bases separated the two germline ends. Germline V lookup: CDR1 SEHNR, CDR2 FQNEAQ (reference sequence). The CDR3 bases are TGTGCCAGCAGCTCACAGGGAAACTATGGCTACACCTTC. It is translated as CASSSQGNYGYTF.

The V call is TRBV5-1, the J call TRBJ2-3, with D perhaps TRBD1 (5 bases). Germline V lookup: CDR1 SGHRS, CDR2 YFSETQ. The CDR3 has 15 amino acids. V lost 4 bases to trimming and J lost 2 bases, with 14 bases between them. CDR3 DNA sequence: TGCGCCAGCAGCGCTACAGGCCCCAACACAGATACGCAGTATTTT. It yields the protein CASSATGPNTDTQYF.

The chain is built from TRBV5-1 and TRBJ1-1, with 7 bases fitting TRBD1. Trimming at V came to 8 bases and at J to 1 base, leaving 11 bases not matched to a gene. CDR3 size: 15 residues. The V gene's germline CDR1 is SGHRS and CDR2 YFSETQ. The CDR3 is CASKNRGQPNTEAFF. The CDR3, as DNA: TGCGCCAGTAAAAATAGGGGACAGCCGAACACTGAAGCTTTCTTT.